These 15 T cell receptor beta chains came from one sample sequenced in a study of T cells in Graves' hyperthyroidism and ophthalmopathy. TCR beta CDR3 regions were amplified from RNA. A first-round RT-PCR of the TCR CDR3 used the HTBI primer set. TCRdb fed the multiplex PCR reads into MiXCR, producing one record per CDR3 protein. The repertoire holds about 560,000 distinct CDR3 sequences, with around a sixth as singletons. The sample comprised blood. Every receptor here comes from a woman aged 30 to 39 with Graves' hyperthyroidism.

This clonotype was seen repeatedly, ten times or more. This chain uses TRBV28 with TRBJ2-5, with TRBD1 as a possible D gene (11 bases). The CDR3 extends over 18 amino acids. Germline lookup yields CDR1 MDHEN and CDR2 SYDVKM. V shed 8 bases and J shed 7 bases, with 32 bases lying between them. CDR3 DNA sequence: TGTGCCAGCGGGAGGGACAGGGGGACTAGCGCGGGTCCGGGGACCCAGTACTTC. This codes for CASGRDRGTSAGPGTQYF.

This clonotype has only a few counts. This chain joins TRBV7-2 and TRBJ1-1; D perhaps matches TRBD1 (6 bases). The CDR3 runs to 13 residues. V dropped 3 bases and J dropped 9 bases, with 14 bases sitting between them. The V gene's germline CDR1 is SGHTA and CDR2 FQGNSA. DNA for the CDR3: TGTGCCAGCAGCTTCTACAGGGAGGAAAAAGCTTTCTTT. It encodes CASSFYREEKAFF.

This clonotype was counted many times. The rearrangement uses TRBV11-2 and TRBJ1-5; 7 nucleotides agree with TRBD1. Germline V gives CDR1 SGHAT, CDR2 FQNNGV. Trimming at V came to 3 bases and at J to 2 bases, leaving 4 bases not matched to a gene. This CDR3 contains 15 residues. The CDR3 region is CASSLAGGRNQPQHF. The CDR3 bases are TGTGCCAGCAGCTTGGCAGGGGGACGCAATCAGCCCCAGCATTTT.

This chain uses TRBV5-6 with TRBJ2-5, with D possibly being TRBD2 (5 bases). This CDR3 has 14 residues. CDR1 is SGHDT and CDR2 is YYEEEE in the germline V gene. The V end was cut by 2 bases, the J end by 5 bases, with 13 bases between. The CDR3 DNA is TGTGCCAGCAGCTTACCATCGAGGGAGGAGACCCAGTACTTC. Translated, it gives CASSLPSREETQYF. Supplemented by reference TRBV5-6 and TRBJ2-5, the full variable domain reads DAGVTQSPTHLIKTRGQQVTLRCSPKSGHDTVSWYQQALGQGPQFIFQYYEEEERQRGNFPDRFSGHQFPNYSSELNVNALLLGDSALYLCASSLPSREETQYFGPGTRLLVL.

The chain carries TRBV9 and TRBJ2-2; 14 bases agree with TRBD2. J gave up 1 base and V 0 bases, and 2 bases lay outside the gene matches. The CDR3 consists of 18 residues. Germline V CDR1 and CDR2: SGDLS, YYNGEE. In nucleotides, the CDR3 is TGTGCCAGCAGCGTAGTGGGACTAGCGGGAGTGAACACCGGGGAGCTGTTTTTT. It encodes CASSVVGLAGVNTGELFF.

There are many counts of this clonotype. The V call is TRBV7-9, the J call TRBJ2-7; a weak D match, TRBD2 (6 bases). The CDR3 is 15 amino acids. Germline CDR1 reads SEHNR; CDR2 reads FQNEAQ (reference sequence). The V gene lost 7 bases and the J gene lost 2 bases, with 18 bases spanning the gap. The CDR3 DNA reads as TGTGCCAGCACCCCGGGGGTCCCGGGGGCCTACGAGCAGTACTTC. This encodes CASTPGVPGAYEQYF.

This clonotype was observed at least ten times. The chain uses TRBV18 and TRBJ1-5; D is possibly TRBD1 (6 bases). V lost 2 bases and J 5 bases, leaving 13 bases between the germline ends. CDR3 length: 15 residues. Germline CDR1 KGHSH, CDR2 LQKENI. The CDR3 loop is CASSPNEGDDQPQHF. For the CDR3, the DNA is TGTGCCAGCTCACCAAATGAGGGGGATGATCAGCCCCAGCATTTT.

This clonotype was seen at least ten times. V and J are TRBV18 and TRBJ2-1; 9 bases fit TRBD2. This CDR3 is 15 amino acids long. Germline assignment: CDR1 KGHSH and CDR2 LQKENI. After removal of 3 bases from V and 6 bases from J, the junction contained 6 bases not matched to a gene. The CDR3 coding sequence is TGTGCCAGCTCACCCGGCGGGAGGGCTTCCAATGAGCAGTTCTTC. As protein: CASSPGGRASNEQFF.

The chain has TRBV5-1 and TRBJ1-1; D not resolved. CDR3 length: 10 amino acids. V was trimmed by 5 bases and J by 5 bases, leaving 4 bases between them. CDR1 and CDR2 (germline): SGHRS, YFSETQ. The CDR3 region has the DNA TGCGCCAGCAGGGAAACTGAAGCTTTCTTT. It is translated as CASRETEAFF.

V usage is TRBV4-3 and J usage is TRBJ1-4; the D is unclear. The CDR3 is 15 amino acids. Trimming removed 1 base at V and 0 bases at J, with 6 bases between. Germline V gene data show CDR1 as LGHNA and CDR2 as YSLEER. The CDR3 bases are TGCGCCAGCAGCCAAGCCACAGCAACTAATGAAAAACTGTTTTTT. This translates into CASSQATATNEKLFF.

This clonotype has a single count. V usage is TRBV29-1 and J usage is TRBJ2-7, with 9 bases that match TRBD2. Trimming took 7 bases from V and 0 from J; bases not matched to a gene: 10. Germline V gene data show CDR1 as SQVTM and CDR2 as ANQGSEA. CDR3 length equals 15 residues. CDR3: CSARGLSGSSYEQYF. The CDR3 DNA is TGCAGCGCCCGGGGGCTTAGCGGGAGCTCCTACGAGCAGTACTTC.

This clonotype was counted at least ten times. The chain combines TRBV20-1 with TRBJ2-7; possibly TRBD2 for D (5 bases). CDR3 length equals 12 residues. The V end was cut by 3 bases, the J end by 6 bases, with 12 bases between. CDR1 and CDR2 from the germline V gene are DFQATT and SNEGSKA (reference sequence). This CDR3 is CSASVYRGEQYF. In DNA form, the CDR3 reads TGCAGTGCTAGCGTGTACCGGGGCGAGCAGTACTTC.

This sequence joins TRBV7-9 and TRBJ2-3, with TRBD2 identical over 12 bases. Germline lookup yields CDR1 SEHNR and CDR2 FQNEAQ (reference sequence). CDR3 length: 18 amino acids. V trimming: 2 bases; J trimming: 6 bases; junction bases outside the gene matches: 12. The DNA of the CDR3 is TGTGCCAGCAGCTTATACGGACTAGCGGGGACCGCAGGTGATACGCAGTATTTT. This sequence encodes CASSLYGLAGTAGDTQYF.

Written as DNA, the CDR3 is TGTGCCAGCAGCGTAGATGACAGGCAGGGGAGCACAGATACGCAGTATTTT. This encodes CASSVDDRQGSTDTQYF. This chain links TRBV9 with TRBJ2-3; tentative D call: TRBD1 (6 bases). V lost 0 bases, J lost 0 bases, and 14 bases lay in between. The CDR3 covers 17 residues. The V gene's germline CDR1 is SGDLS and CDR2 YYNGEE.

The chain joins TRBV18 to TRBJ2-1, with TRBD2 matching over 8 bases. The CDR3 loop spans 17 amino acids. Germline CDR1 and CDR2: KGHSH and LQKENI. With V trimmed by 0 bases and J by 3 bases, 7 bases remained unmatched. The CDR3 is CASSPPSGRAGYNEQFF. Written as DNA, the CDR3 is TGTGCCAGCTCACCACCCTCCGGGAGGGCCGGCTACAATGAGCAGTTCTTC.